The sequence of this T cell receptor beta chain was determined in a study of CD4+ T cells in melanoma. Study observations and caveats: CD8+ T cell, macrophage and B cell function reportedly correlated with neoantigen-specific CD4+ T cells. Neoantigen-specific CD4+ T cells in melanoma reportedly had diverse differentiation states.

This clone was seen only once. What it binds is not known. Per the germline V gene, CDR1 is GTSNPN and CDR2 is SVGIG (reference sequence). Trimming cost V 2 bases and J 5 bases; bases outside gene matches: 3. This CDR3 has 13 amino acids. The assay was immunoSEQ multiplex PCR, and TCRdb's table has in-frame clones only and misses some. The data contain tens of thousands of clones, almost 70% of them singletons. What was sequenced was tumor tissue. V is TRBV30 and J is TRBJ2-7, with TRBD2 matching 10 bases. This sequence was found in a human donor with melanoma. The CDR3, as DNA: TGTGCCTGGAGTAGCGGGGGGGCCGACGAGCAGTACTTC. Its protein is CAWSSGGADEQYF.